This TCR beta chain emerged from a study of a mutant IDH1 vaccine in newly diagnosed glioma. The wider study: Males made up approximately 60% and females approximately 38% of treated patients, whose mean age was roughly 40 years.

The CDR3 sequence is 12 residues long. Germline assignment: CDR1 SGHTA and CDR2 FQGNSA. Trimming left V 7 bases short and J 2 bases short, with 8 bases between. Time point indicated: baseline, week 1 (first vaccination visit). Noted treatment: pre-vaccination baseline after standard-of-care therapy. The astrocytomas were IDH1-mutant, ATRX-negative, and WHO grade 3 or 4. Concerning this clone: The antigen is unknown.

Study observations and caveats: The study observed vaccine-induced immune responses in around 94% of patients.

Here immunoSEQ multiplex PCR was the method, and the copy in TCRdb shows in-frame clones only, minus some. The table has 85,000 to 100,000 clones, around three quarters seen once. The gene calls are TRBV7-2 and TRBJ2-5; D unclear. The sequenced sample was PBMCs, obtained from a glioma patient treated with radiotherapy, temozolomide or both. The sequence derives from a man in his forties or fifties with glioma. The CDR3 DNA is TGTGCCAGCAAAAGTAAACAAGAGACCCAGTACTTC. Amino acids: CASKSKQETQYF.